The TCR beta chain described here comes from a study of CD8+CD57+ T cells in acquired aplastic anemia. According to the study, genomic DNA was the template for TCR beta VDJ and CDR3 profiling. TCRdb re-called the reads with MiXCR, one entry per CDR3 protein. The table shows about 58,000 distinct CDR3 sequences, with around 57% occurring only once. The CDR3 has 11 residues. The germline CDR1 and CDR2 sequences are SGHNT and YENEEA. Trimming pared 3 bases from V and 7 bases from J, leaving 6 bases between. Patients chosen for sequencing had shown CD8+CD57+ cell expansion by flow cytometry. The TCR was taken from a human donor with aplastic anemia. V usage is TRBV11-3 and J usage is TRBJ1-1; D is unclear. The source material was sorted CD4+, CD8+, or CD8+CD57+ T cells (not recorded which) from PBMCs. CDR3 bases: TGTGCCAGCAGCTTGGAGGGTGAAGCTTTCTTT. Translated: CASSLEGEAFF.